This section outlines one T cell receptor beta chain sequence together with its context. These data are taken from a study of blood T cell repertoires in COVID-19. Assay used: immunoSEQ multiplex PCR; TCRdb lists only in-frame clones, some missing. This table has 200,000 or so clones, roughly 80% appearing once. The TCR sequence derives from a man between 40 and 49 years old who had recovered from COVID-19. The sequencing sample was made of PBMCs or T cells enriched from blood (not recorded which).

The CDR3 loop reads CSVDRGNTGELFF. The CDR3 nucleotides read TGCAGCGTTGATCGGGGGAACACCGGGGAGCTGTTTTTT. V and J are TRBV29-1 and TRBJ2-2; D might be TRBD2 (5 bases). Germline CDR1 is SQVTM and CDR2 is ANQGSEA. The CDR3 is made up of 13 amino acids. V was cut by 3 bases and J by 1 base, with 6 bases left in between.